The 28 T cell receptor beta chains below come from one sample, sequenced in a study of T cells in Graves' hyperthyroidism and ophthalmopathy. The CDR3 regions of TCR beta were amplified from RNA transcripts. Using the HTBI primer set, a first-round RT-PCR was run on the TCR CDR3. MiXCR, run by TCRdb on the multiplex PCR reads, gives a single entry per CDR3 protein. The sample shows approximately 360,000 distinct CDR3 sequences, around a sixth of them seen only once. Sequenced material: blood. Receptor source: a woman under 30 with Graves' hyperthyroidism that later progressed to Graves' ophthalmopathy.

The J gene is TRBJ2-1, the V gene TRBV2, with TRBD2 matching 11 bases. The CDR3 covers 15 residues. Germline V CDR1 and CDR2: SNHLY, FYNNEI. J lost 6 bases, V lost 2 bases, and 3 bases had no gene match. The CDR3 spells CASSELAGGLNEQFF. The CDR3 DNA follows: TGTGCCAGCAGTGAATTAGCGGGAGGGCTCAATGAGCAGTTCTTC.

The table lists this clonotype with many counts. V is TRBV7-2 and J is TRBJ1-4, with a possible D match to TRBD1 (6 bases). Deletions cut 5 bases from V and 1 base from J, with 14 bases between. The CDR3 totals 16 residues. Germline V gene sequence: CDR1 SGHTA, CDR2 FQGNSA. The CDR3 sequence is CASSPGDRLTNEKLFF. The CDR3 DNA reads TGTGCCAGCAGCCCAGGGGACCGACTAACTAATGAAAAACTGTTTTTT.

This rearrangement joins TRBV28 to TRBJ1-1; D might be TRBD1 (6 bases). In germline, CDR1 is MDHEN, CDR2 SYDVKM. The V gene lost 5 bases and the J gene lost 5 bases, with 21 bases spanning the gap. The CDR3 runs 16 residues. The CDR3 DNA reads as TGTGCCAGCAGTCTAAGTGGGGGGCTTTCGGGTACTGAAGCTTTCTTT. Protein sequence: CASSLSGGLSGTEAFF.

In its sample, this clonotype was seen a few times. The chain joins TRBV19 to TRBJ2-2; 9 bases map to TRBD1. Germline V gene data show CDR1 as LNHDA and CDR2 as SQIVND (reference sequence). J lost 6 bases, V lost 7 bases, and 3 bases had no gene match. The CDR3 length is 13 residues. CDR3 protein: CASTDRGAGELFF. The CDR3 DNA is TGTGCCAGTACAGACAGGGGGGCCGGGGAGCTGTTTTTT. Looking up the rest from reference TRBV19 and TRBJ2-2 gives the full variable domain: DGGITQSPKYLFRKEGQNVTLSCEQNLNHDAMYWYRQDPGQGLRLIYYSQIVNDFQKGDIAEGYSVSREKKESFPLTVTSAQKNPTAFYLCASTDRGAGELFFGEGSRLTVL.

The table lists this clonotype with a few counts. V gene TRBV20-1 combines with J gene TRBJ1-1; D may be TRBD1 (6 bases). This CDR3 has 15 amino acids. Per germline, CDR1 DFQATT and CDR2 SNEGSKA (reference sequence). V lost 0 bases and J 5 bases, leaving 16 bases between the germline ends. The CDR3 region has the DNA TGCAGTGCTAGAGAGGTGGGGGCTTGGAATACTGAAGCTTTCTTT. It yields the protein CSAREVGAWNTEAFF.

This clonotype was seen at least ten times. The chain joins TRBV3-1 to TRBJ1-5; D is unclear. Deletions cut 4 bases from V and 7 bases from J, with 14 bases between. The CDR3 has 14 amino acids. From germline, CDR1 is LGHDT and CDR2 YNNKEL (reference sequence). The chain's CDR3 is CASSPGGQFQPQHF. CDR3 coding DNA: TGTGCCAGCAGCCCCGGCGGTCAGTTCCAGCCCCAGCATTTT. Full variable domain (outside the CDR3, taken from reference TRBV3-1 and TRBJ1-5): DTAVSQTPKYLVTQMGNDKSIKCEQNLGHDTMYWYKQDSKKFLKIMFSYNNKELIINETVPNRFSPKSPDKAHLNLHINSLELGDSAVYFCASSPGGQFQPQHFGDGTRLSIL.

The chain combines TRBV5-1 with TRBJ1-2; 10 bases line up with TRBD1. The CDR3 spans 15 residues. Germline V gene sequence: CDR1 SGHRS, CDR2 YFSETQ. Unmatched junction bases numbered 6, after V lost 3 bases and J lost 4 bases. This CDR3 reads CASSSGQGGIYGYTF. The CDR3 coding sequence is TGCGCCAGCAGCTCCGGACAGGGGGGAATCTATGGCTACACCTTC.

This clonotype was seen a handful of times. CDR3 coding DNA: TGTGCCAGCAGTTGGCCACCTCTTTTTTCTGGGGCCAACGTCCTGACTTTC. Residues: CASSWPPLFSGANVLTF. The rearrangement joins TRBV28 to TRBJ2-6; D ambiguous. Germline values: CDR1 MDHEN, CDR2 SYDVKM. V dropped 4 bases and J dropped 1 base, with 14 bases sitting between them. The CDR3 contains 17 residues.

The chain carries TRBV5-1 and TRBJ2-5; perhaps D is TRBD1 or TRBD2 (5 bases each). From germline, CDR1 is SGHRS and CDR2 YFSETQ. The CDR3 spans 15 residues. Trimming pared 3 bases from V and 5 bases from J, leaving 17 bases between. The CDR3 sequence: CASSSEERWGETQYF. DNA for the CDR3: TGCGCCAGCAGCTCTGAGGAGCGCTGGGGGGAGACCCAGTACTTC.

CDR3 sequence reads: CASSRTELFGNTIYF. CDR3 bases: TGTGCCAGCAGCAGGACGGAGCTCTTTGGAAACACCATATATTTT. V and J are TRBV5-6 and TRBJ1-3; no clear D. Germline V gene data show CDR1 as SGHDT and CDR2 as YYEEEE. There are 15 residues in the CDR3. V lost 4 bases, J lost 3 bases, and 14 bases lay in between.

This clonotype was seen repeatedly, ten times or more. The J gene is TRBJ2-7, the V gene TRBV28; D perhaps matches TRBD1 (5 bases). The V gene's germline CDR1 is MDHEN and CDR2 SYDVKM. CDR3 length: 16 amino acids. The ends were cut back, 3 bases at V and 3 bases at J, with 18 bases in the middle. The CDR3 sequence is CASSFLVRDSLYEQYF. The DNA for the CDR3 is TGTGCCAGCAGTTTTCTCGTTCGAGACAGCCTCTACGAGCAGTACTTC.

Regarding this clonotype: A read error may account for a junction end that differs from germline. The chain couples TRBV9 to TRBJ2-3; TRBD2 matches 10 bases. This CDR3 has 15 amino acids. Germline CDR1 is SGDLS and CDR2 is YYNGEE. DNA for the CDR3: TGCGCCAGCAGCCTAGCGGGAGTGCCGACAGATACGCAGTATTTT. It yields the protein CASSLAGVPTDTQYF.

As for this clonotype: This clone may be a read error of a much larger clone one base away. The CDR3: CASSYSGTSRAGYTF. The DNA of the CDR3 is TGTGCCAGCAGTTACTCCGGGACCTCCAGGGCTGGCTACACCTTC. This chain connects TRBV6-5 to TRBJ1-2, with D possibly TRBD1 on 5 matching bases. From germline, CDR1 is MNHEY and CDR2 SVGAGI. The CDR3 consists of 15 residues. Trimming removed 0 bases at V and 7 bases at J, with 15 bases between.

This clonotype occurred a few times. The chain combines TRBV28 with TRBJ2-1; D possibly uses TRBD1 or TRBD2 (5 bases each). The CDR3 sequence is 12 residues long. V lost 7 bases to trimming and J lost 15 bases, with 19 bases between them. Germline V lookup: CDR1 MDHEN, CDR2 SYDVKM. CDR3 sequence reads: CASTTDGTVGFF. CDR3 sequence (DNA): TGTGCCAGCACAACGGACGGGACCGTGGGGTTCTTC.

This clonotype was observed at least ten times. This chain links TRBV28 with TRBJ2-1; tentative D call: TRBD2 (6 bases). The CDR3 sequence is 16 residues long. The germline V gene encodes CDR1 MDHEN and CDR2 SYDVKM. The V and J ends lost 5 bases and 6 bases respectively, with 20 bases between them. The CDR3 region is CASSPLAASVLNEQFF. CDR3 sequence (DNA): TGTGCCAGCAGTCCATTAGCGGCCTCGGTCCTCAATGAGCAGTTCTTC.

The chain employs TRBV28 and TRBJ2-1; D is unclear. Per germline, CDR1 MDHEN and CDR2 SYDVKM. The CDR3 loop spans 16 amino acids. Trimming shortened V by 6 bases and J by 0 bases, and 15 bases separated the two germline ends. For the CDR3, the DNA is TGTGCCAGCAGCGGACCGTCTAGTTCCTCCTACAATGAGCAGTTCTTC. Translation gives CASSGPSSSSYNEQFF.

This clonotype was observed a handful of times. This sequence joins TRBV7-9 and TRBJ1-2, with a tentative D call TRBD1 (6 bases). The germline V gene has CDR1 SEHNR and CDR2 FQNEAQ (reference sequence). The CDR3 has 14 amino acids. Trimming pared 0 bases from V and 4 bases from J, leaving 9 bases between. The CDR3 loop is CASSLAGGPYGYTF. In DNA form, the CDR3 reads TGTGCCAGCAGCTTAGCTGGGGGCCCCTATGGCTACACCTTC. Complete variable domain (other parts from reference TRBV7-9 and TRBJ1-2): DTGVSQNPRHKITKRGQNVTFRCDPISEHNRLYWYRQTLGQGPEFLTYFQNEAQLEKSRLLSDRFSAERPKGSFSTLEIQRTEQGDSAMYLCASSLAGGPYGYTFGSGTRLTVV.

This clonotype was seen ten or more times. The chain recombines TRBV20-1 with TRBJ2-7, with D perhaps matching TRBD2 (5 bases). This CDR3 is built from 14 residues. Trimming removed 3 bases at V and 0 bases at J, with 12 bases between. In germline, CDR1 is DFQATT, CDR2 SNEGSKA (reference sequence). The CDR3 sequence: CSASGQRDSYEQYF. CDR3 nucleotide sequence: TGCAGTGCTAGTGGGCAACGGGACTCCTACGAGCAGTACTTC.

About this clonotype itself: With a much larger clone just one base away, this may be a read error. The chain couples TRBV6-2 or TRBV6-3 to TRBJ1-1; 9 positions agree with TRBD1. CDR1 is MNHEY, CDR2 SVGEGT, per germline. The CDR3 sequence is 15 residues long. V lost 4 bases and J lost 7; bases outside the gene matches: 10. The CDR3 region is CASSSSNRGRIEAFF. In DNA form, the CDR3 reads TGTGCCAGCAGTTCTTCTAACAGGGGGCGGATTGAAGCTTTCTTT.

This clonotype was detected many times. The chain uses TRBV20-1 and TRBJ2-5; 12 bases are a match to TRBD2. The germline V gene encodes CDR1 DFQATT and CDR2 SNEGSKA (reference sequence). The CDR3 runs 18 residues. With 0 bases clipped from V and 4 bases from J, the junction kept 12 bases outside the gene matches. In nucleotides, the CDR3 is TGCAGTGCTAGAGATCAGCGTGGGTCTAGCGGGAGGGTAGAGACCCAGTACTTC. This encodes CSARDQRGSSGRVETQYF.

This clonotype occurred many times. The CDR3 reads CASSLYGTGAYNEQFF. CDR3 nucleotides: TGTGCCAGCAGTTTATATGGGACAGGGGCCTACAATGAGCAGTTCTTC. J is TRBJ2-1 and V is TRBV28; the match to TRBD1 covers 10 bases. The CDR3 sequence is 16 residues long. The germline V gene encodes CDR1 MDHEN and CDR2 SYDVKM. V gave up 1 base and J gave up 2 bases; unmatched junction bases: 2.

This clonotype has just one count. The CDR3 nucleotides read TGTGCCAGCAGCGTAGAAGGGGGCGGGTACAATGAGCAGTTCTTC. Protein: CASSVEGGGYNEQFF. This rearrangement joins TRBV9 to TRBJ2-1; 7 bases map to TRBD1. Germline V gene data show CDR1 as SGDLS and CDR2 as YYNGEE. The CDR3 extends over 15 amino acids. J gave up 4 bases and V 0 bases, and 4 bases lay outside the gene matches.

This clonotype was detected ten times or more. The chain employs TRBV20-1 and TRBJ1-1; D is uncertain. Germline CDR1 and CDR2: DFQATT and SNEGSKA (reference sequence). Trimming pared 0 bases from V and 12 bases from J, leaving 8 bases between. The CDR3 contains 10 residues. Here the CDR3 reads CSARDSPPFF. CDR3 sequence (DNA): TGCAGTGCTAGAGATTCACCTCCTTTCTTT.

V and J are TRBV7-9 and TRBJ2-2; D uncertain. This CDR3 has 14 amino acids. The V end lost 5 bases, the J end lost 4 bases, and 11 bases lay between the germline ends. Germline V CDR1 and CDR2: SEHNR, FQNEAQ (reference sequence). For the CDR3, the DNA is TGTGCCAGCAGCCCTAGGGCTGGCACCGGGGAGCTGTTTTTT. This sequence encodes CASSPRAGTGELFF.

Ten or more counts support this clonotype. The gene calls are TRBV3-1 and TRBJ2-5, with 10 nucleotides matching TRBD2. Trimming removed 2 bases from V and 1 base from J; junction bases left unmatched: 4. Germline V CDR1 and CDR2: LGHDT, YNNKEL (reference sequence). The CDR3 is made up of 16 amino acids. The CDR3 sequence is CASSQWGLAFQETQYF. CDR3 nucleotide sequence: TGTGCCAGCAGCCAATGGGGACTAGCGTTCCAAGAGACCCAGTACTTC.

This clonotype was counted ten times or more. In DNA, the CDR3 is TGCAGTGCTAGAGTCGGGCAGCCCCAGCATTTT. Encoded protein: CSARVGQPQHF. The V and J genes are TRBV20-1 and TRBJ1-5; D not certain. CDR1 DFQATT and CDR2 SNEGSKA come from the germline V gene (reference sequence). The CDR3 has 11 residues. Trimming removed 1 base from V and 7 bases from J, with 5 bases in between.

The genes are TRBV20-1 and TRBJ2-7; possible D gene TRBD2, 5 bases. Germline loops: CDR1 DFQATT, CDR2 SNEGSKA (reference sequence). Trimming took 6 bases from V and 2 from J, leaving 17 bases between them. The CDR3 covers 14 residues. DNA of the CDR3: TGCAGTGCCCCCTTGGGGAGCGGAACCTACGAGCAGTACTTC. Translated, it gives CSAPLGSGTYEQYF.

This clonotype appeared a few times. This chain connects TRBV19 to TRBJ1-1, with D unclear. Germline V CDR1 and CDR2: LNHDA, SQIVND (reference sequence). Trimming pared 1 base from V and 1 base from J, leaving 4 bases between. This CDR3 region has 13 residues. The CDR3 protein is CASSIVSNTEAFF. As DNA, the CDR3 is TGTGCCAGTAGTATAGTATCGAACACTGAAGCTTTCTTT.